This T cell receptor beta chain was identified in a study of blood T cell repertoires in COVID-19. Study overall: Specimens from acute and convalescent COVID-19 originated in the United States, Italy and Spain. T cells, B-cell-depleted T cells, or PBMCs provided the cDNA or gDNA that served as material.

Participant reports of clinical history set cohort assignment. V lost 8 bases and J 2 bases, leaving 19 bases between the germline ends. This CDR3 is 15 amino acids long. Germline CDR1 reads MNHEY; CDR2 reads SVGAGI. Original data processing: Reference gene primer amplification gave estimated nucleated cell counts. Method: immunoSEQ multiplex PCR; TCRdb's copy keeps in-frame clones and lacks some. V and J calls and clone size are as listed in that table; D and trimming were resolved from the DNA. The sample lists about 480,000 clones, roughly 87% occurring once. The V and J genes are TRBV6-5 and TRBJ2-7; the D gene is possibly TRBD1 (5 bases). Sample: PBMCs or T cells enriched from blood (not recorded which). The sequence was collected from a woman aged 18-29 years with acute COVID-19. The CDR3 sequence is CASGPYPDTTYEQYF. In DNA, the CDR3 is TGTGCCAGCGGCCCCTATCCGGACACAACCTACGAGCAGTACTTC.